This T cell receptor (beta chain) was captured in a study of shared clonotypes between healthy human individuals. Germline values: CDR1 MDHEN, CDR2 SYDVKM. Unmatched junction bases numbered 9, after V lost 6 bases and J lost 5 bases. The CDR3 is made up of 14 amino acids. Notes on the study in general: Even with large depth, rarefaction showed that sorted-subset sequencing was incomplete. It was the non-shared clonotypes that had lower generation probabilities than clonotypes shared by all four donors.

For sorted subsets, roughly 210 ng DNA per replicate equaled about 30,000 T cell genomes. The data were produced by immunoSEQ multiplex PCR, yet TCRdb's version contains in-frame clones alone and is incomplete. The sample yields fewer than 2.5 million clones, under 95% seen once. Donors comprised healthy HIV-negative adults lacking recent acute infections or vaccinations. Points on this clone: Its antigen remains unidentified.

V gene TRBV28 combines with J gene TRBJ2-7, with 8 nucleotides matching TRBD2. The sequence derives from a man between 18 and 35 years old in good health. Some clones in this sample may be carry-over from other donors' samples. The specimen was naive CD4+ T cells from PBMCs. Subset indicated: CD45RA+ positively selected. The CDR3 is CASRELAVVDEQYF. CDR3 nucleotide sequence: TGTGCCAGCAGGGAACTAGCGGTTGTCGACGAGCAGTACTTC.